This T cell receptor (beta chain) was profiled in a study of T cell responses to AZD1222 COVID-19 vaccine. Study-wide results and caveats: Baseline seropositives among AZD1222 recipients totaled only 5 to 7. Regions 160-218 and 743-854 dominated among vaccine-associated CD4 TCRs spanning spike. Repertoire sampling was restricted to post-peak T cell response timepoints.

Germline V gene lookup returns CDR1 KGHDR and CDR2 SFDVKD. CDR3 length: 12 amino acids. The V and J ends lost 6 bases and 15 bases, in that order; junction bases with no gene match: 5. The method was immunoSEQ multiplex PCR; TCRdb's version includes in-frame clones alone and lacks a portion of them. The sample holds 140,000 to 150,000 clones, around nine tenths seen once. Remarks on this clone: The antigen remains undetermined.

Here the sequenced sample was peripheral blood, taken on day 0 of MenACWY control vaccination. This chain joins TRBV24-1 and TRBJ2-1, with 12 positions matching TRBD1. The origin of this receptor is an adult in good health. The CDR3 protein is CATSSGTGGTFF. In DNA form, the CDR3 reads TGTGCCACCAGTAGCGGGACAGGGGGCACGTTCTTC.